These 7 T cell receptor beta chains originate from one sample sequenced in a study of shared T cell receptors in the human thymus. Generated by immunoSEQ multiplex PCR, the TCRdb table keeps only in-frame clones and is missing some. Seen here are some 760,000 clones, over 75% observed once, and the top ten hold about 0.011%. The data also belong to a second study, concerning human thymus T cells.

Sequenced material: thymocytes. Source of these receptors: a girl younger than two with a congenital heart defect.

V is TRBV27 and J is TRBJ2-7; TRBD1 agrees at 11 bases. Germline assignment: CDR1 MNHEY and CDR2 SMNVEV (reference sequence). J lost 7 bases, V lost 8 bases, and 10 bases had no gene match. The CDR3 is made up of 14 amino acids. The CDR3 reads CASARDRGIWEQYF. The CDR3 region has the DNA TGTGCCAGCGCAAGGGACAGGGGGATCTGGGAGCAGTACTTC.

The chain couples TRBV5-6 to TRBJ1-5, with 10 positions matching TRBD1. From germline, CDR1 is SGHDT and CDR2 YYEEEE. The CDR3 sequence is 17 residues long. J was trimmed by 3 bases and V by 4 bases; bases with no gene match: 10. For the CDR3, the DNA is TGTGCCAGCAGCCTGGGACAGGGGAAAAAGAACAATCAGCCCCAGCATTTT. Translation gives CASSLGQGKKNNQPQHF.

The chain couples TRBV6-1 to TRBJ2-3, with D possibly being TRBD1 (6 bases). The CDR3 loop spans 15 amino acids. Trimming took off 6 bases at V and 1 base at J, with 14 bases between the two ends. CDR1 is MNHNS and CDR2 is SASEGT in the germline V gene. The CDR3, as DNA: TGTGCCAGCAGGGACAGCCATGATGGCACAGATACGCAGTATTTT. Translated, it gives CASRDSHDGTDTQYF.

This clone was seen once. The chain joins TRBV27 to TRBJ2-3; 7 bases match TRBD1. V shed 4 bases and J 8 bases; nucleotides not matched to a gene: 12. The germline V gene has CDR1 MNHEY and CDR2 SMNVEV (reference sequence). CDR3 length equals 15 residues. CDR3: CASSSLARDRGTQYF. The CDR3 coding sequence is TGTGCCAGCAGTTCCCTCGCCCGGGACAGAGGTACGCAGTATTTT.

V is TRBV7-4 and J is TRBJ2-5; the D gene is possibly TRBD2 (5 bases). The V gene's germline CDR1 is SGHVT and CDR2 SQSDAQ. The CDR3 extends over 18 amino acids. Trimming stripped 5 bases from V and 2 bases from J, with 24 bases between. Here the CDR3 DNA reads TGTGCCAGCAGCCCGTCTCAACTTTGGGTTCCGGGGCAAGAGACCCAGTACTTC. Its protein is CASSPSQLWVPGQETQYF.

The CDR3 coding sequence is TGTGCCAGCAGCTCTCCTGCCGGGACAGGGGGCAACTATGGCTACACCTTC. Residues: CASSSPAGTGGNYGYTF. The gene calls are TRBV7-4 and TRBJ1-2; 12 bases are a match to TRBD1. This CDR3 region has 17 residues. The junction had 8 bases not matched to a gene; V was cut back by 4 bases and J by 2 bases. Germline V gives CDR1 SGHVT, CDR2 SQSDAQ.

The V gene is TRBV6-5, the J gene TRBJ1-1; TRBD1 matches at 7 bases. The CDR3 runs to 14 residues. V shed 6 bases and J 3 bases; nucleotides not matched to a gene: 7. Germline V lookup: CDR1 MNHEY, CDR2 SVGAGI. CDR3 sequence reads: CASRLQGRYTEAFF. Here the CDR3 DNA reads TGTGCCAGCAGATTACAGGGGAGGTACACTGAAGCTTTCTTT.